This T cell receptor (beta chain) was recorded in a study of T cells in Graves' hyperthyroidism and ophthalmopathy. From RNA transcripts, TCR beta CDR3 regions were amplified. In the first-round RT-PCR of the TCR CDR3, the HTBI primer set was used. TCRdb re-called the multiplex PCR reads through MiXCR, storing one row per CDR3 protein. The sample lists about 560,000 distinct CDR3 sequences, 16% seen once, with around a sixth in the top ten. CDR1 is MNHEY and CDR2 is SVGEGT in the germline V gene. V shed 6 bases and J shed 7 bases, with 14 bases lying between them. The CDR3 contains 13 residues. This chain joins TRBV6-2 or TRBV6-3 and TRBJ2-3; D remains ambiguous. The receptor comes from a woman between 18 and 29 years old with Graves' hyperthyroidism. The sequenced sample was blood. CDR3 region: CASRTGGPHTQYF. The CDR3 DNA follows: TGTGCCAGCAGAACGGGTGGTCCCCATACGCAGTATTTT.